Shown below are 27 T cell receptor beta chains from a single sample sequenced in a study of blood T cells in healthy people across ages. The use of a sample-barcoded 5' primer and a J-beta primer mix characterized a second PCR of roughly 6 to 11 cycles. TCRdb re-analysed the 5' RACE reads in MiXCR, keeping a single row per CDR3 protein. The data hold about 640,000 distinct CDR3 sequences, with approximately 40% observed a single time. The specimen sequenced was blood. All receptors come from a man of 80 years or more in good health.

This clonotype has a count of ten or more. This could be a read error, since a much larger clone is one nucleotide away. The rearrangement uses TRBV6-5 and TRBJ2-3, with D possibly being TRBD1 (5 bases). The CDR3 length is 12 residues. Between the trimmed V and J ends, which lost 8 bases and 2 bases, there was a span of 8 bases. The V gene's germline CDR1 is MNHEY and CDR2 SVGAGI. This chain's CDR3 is CASGGATDTQYF. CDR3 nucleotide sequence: TGTGCCAGCGGTGGGGCCACAGATACGCAGTATTTT.

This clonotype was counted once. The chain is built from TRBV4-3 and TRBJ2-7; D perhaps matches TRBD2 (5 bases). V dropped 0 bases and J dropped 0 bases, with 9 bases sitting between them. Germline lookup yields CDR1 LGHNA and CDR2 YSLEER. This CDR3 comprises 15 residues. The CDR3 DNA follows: TGCGCCAGCAGCCAAGATCCCGGGGACTCCTACGAGCAGTACTTC. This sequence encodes CASSQDPGDSYEQYF.

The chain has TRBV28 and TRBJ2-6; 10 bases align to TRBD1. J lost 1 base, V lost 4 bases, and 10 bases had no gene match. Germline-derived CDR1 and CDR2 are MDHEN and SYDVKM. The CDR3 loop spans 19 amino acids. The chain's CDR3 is CASSSRQGAASSGANVLTF. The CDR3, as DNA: TGTGCCAGCAGTTCCCGACAGGGGGCTGCTTCATCTGGGGCCAACGTCCTGACTTTC.

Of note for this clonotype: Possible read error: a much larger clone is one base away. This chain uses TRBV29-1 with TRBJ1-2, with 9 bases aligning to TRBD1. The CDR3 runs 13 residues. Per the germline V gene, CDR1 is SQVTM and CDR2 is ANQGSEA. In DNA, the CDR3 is TGCAGCGTAGACACAGGGGGCGGCTATGGCTCCACCTTC. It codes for CSVDTGGGYGSTF.

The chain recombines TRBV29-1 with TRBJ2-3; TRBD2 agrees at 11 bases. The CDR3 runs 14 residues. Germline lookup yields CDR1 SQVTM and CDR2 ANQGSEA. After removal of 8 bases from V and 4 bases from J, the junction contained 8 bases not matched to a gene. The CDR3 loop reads CSHTLAGGADTQYF. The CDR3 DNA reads TGCAGCCACACCCTAGCGGGAGGAGCAGATACGCAGTATTTT.

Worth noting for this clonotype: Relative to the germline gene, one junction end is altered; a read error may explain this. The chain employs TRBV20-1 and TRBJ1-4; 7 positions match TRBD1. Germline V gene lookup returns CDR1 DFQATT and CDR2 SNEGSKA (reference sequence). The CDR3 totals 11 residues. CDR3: CSARQGEKPFF. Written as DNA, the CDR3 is TGCAGTGCTAGACAGGGGGAAAAACCGTTTTTT.

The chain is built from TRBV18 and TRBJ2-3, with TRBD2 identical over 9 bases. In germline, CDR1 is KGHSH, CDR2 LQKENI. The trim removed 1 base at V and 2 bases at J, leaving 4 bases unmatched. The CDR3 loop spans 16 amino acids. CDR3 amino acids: CASSPLASGDTDTQYF. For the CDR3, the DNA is TGTGCCAGCTCACCACTGGCTAGCGGGGACACAGATACGCAGTATTTT.

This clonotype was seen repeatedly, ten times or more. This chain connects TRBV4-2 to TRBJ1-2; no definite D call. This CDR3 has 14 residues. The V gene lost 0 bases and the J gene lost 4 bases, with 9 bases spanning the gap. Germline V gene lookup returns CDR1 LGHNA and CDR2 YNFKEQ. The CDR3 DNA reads TGTGCCAGCAGCCAAGACAGACACAGCTATGGCTACACCTTC. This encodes CASSQDRHSYGYTF.

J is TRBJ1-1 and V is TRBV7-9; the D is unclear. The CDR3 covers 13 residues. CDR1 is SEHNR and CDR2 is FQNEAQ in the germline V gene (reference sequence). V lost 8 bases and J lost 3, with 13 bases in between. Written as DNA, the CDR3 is TGTGCCAGCCAAACCGAGAGGGACACTGAAGCTTTCTTT. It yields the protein CASQTERDTEAFF. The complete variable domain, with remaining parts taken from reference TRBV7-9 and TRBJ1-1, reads DTGVSQNPRHKITKRGQNVTFRCDPISEHNRLYWYRQTLGQGPEFLTYFQNEAQLEKSRLLSDRFSAERPKGSFSTLEIQRTEQGDSAMYLCASQTERDTEAFFGQGTRLTVV.

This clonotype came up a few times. In DNA form, the CDR3 reads TGTGCCAGCAGCCAGTTGGACGGGGGGGCTGTAGATACGCAGTATTTT. Translated, it gives CASSQLDGGAVDTQYF. This chain connects TRBV6-5 to TRBJ2-3; 8 bases align to TRBD2. The CDR3 length is 16 residues. Germline V gene lookup returns CDR1 MNHEY and CDR2 SVGAGI. V lost 6 bases and J lost 5; bases outside the gene matches: 13.

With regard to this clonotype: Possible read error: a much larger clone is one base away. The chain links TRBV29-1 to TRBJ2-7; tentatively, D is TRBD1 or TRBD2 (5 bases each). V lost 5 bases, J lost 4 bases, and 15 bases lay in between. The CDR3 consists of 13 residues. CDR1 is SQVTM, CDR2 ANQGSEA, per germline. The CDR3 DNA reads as TGCAGCGTTTCGACAGAGGGCGAGTACGAGCAGTACTTC. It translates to CSVSTEGEYEQYF.

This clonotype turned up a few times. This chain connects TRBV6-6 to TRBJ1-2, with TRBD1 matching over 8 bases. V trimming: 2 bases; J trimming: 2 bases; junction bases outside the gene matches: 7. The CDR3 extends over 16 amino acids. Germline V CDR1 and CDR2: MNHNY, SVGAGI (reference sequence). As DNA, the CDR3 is TGTGCCAGCAGTTACGCAGGGGGCTCCTACAACTATGGCTACACCTTC. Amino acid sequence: CASSYAGGSYNYGYTF.

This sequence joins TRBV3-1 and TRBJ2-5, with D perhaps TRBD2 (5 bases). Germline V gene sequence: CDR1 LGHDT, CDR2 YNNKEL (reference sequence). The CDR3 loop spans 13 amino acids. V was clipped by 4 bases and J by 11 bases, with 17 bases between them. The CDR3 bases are TGTGCCAGCAGCCGGACTGATATCAAGGCGCAGTACTTC. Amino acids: CASSRTDIKAQYF.

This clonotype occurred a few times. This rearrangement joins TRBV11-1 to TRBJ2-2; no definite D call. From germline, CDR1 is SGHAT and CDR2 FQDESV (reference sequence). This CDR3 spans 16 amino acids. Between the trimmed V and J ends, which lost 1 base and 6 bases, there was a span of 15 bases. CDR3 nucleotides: TGTGCCAGCAGCTTAGTAGCTATCTCGAGACCCGGGGAGCTGTTTTTT. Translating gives CASSLVAISRPGELFF.

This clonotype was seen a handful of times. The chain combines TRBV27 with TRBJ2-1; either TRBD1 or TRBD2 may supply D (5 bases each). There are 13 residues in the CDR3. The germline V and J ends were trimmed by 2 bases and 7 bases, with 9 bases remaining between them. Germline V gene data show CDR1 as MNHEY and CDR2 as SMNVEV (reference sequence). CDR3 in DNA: TGTGCCAGCAGTTTAAAAGAGGGGAATGAGCAGTTCTTC. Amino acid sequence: CASSLKEGNEQFF.

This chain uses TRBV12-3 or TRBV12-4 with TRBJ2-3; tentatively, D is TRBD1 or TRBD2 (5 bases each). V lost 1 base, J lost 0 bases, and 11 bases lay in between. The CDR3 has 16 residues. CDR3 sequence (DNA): TGTGCCAGCAGTTTAGGGGACCGAACTAGCACAGATACGCAGTATTTT. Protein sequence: CASSLGDRTSTDTQYF.

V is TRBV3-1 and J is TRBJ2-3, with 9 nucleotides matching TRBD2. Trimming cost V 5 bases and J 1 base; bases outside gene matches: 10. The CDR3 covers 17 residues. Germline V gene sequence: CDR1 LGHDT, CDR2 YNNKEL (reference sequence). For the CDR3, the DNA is TGTGCCAGCAGCTACACCCCGCTAGCGGGGCGCACAGATACGCAGTATTTT. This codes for CASSYTPLAGRTDTQYF.

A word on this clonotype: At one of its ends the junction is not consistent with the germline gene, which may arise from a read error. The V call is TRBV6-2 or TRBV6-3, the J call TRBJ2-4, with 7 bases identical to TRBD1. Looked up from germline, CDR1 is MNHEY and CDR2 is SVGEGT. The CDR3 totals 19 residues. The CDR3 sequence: CVSRHGTTGDGLSKNIQYF. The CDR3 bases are TGTGTCAGCAGACACGGGACCACAGGGGATGGTTTATCCAAAAACATTCAGTACTTC.

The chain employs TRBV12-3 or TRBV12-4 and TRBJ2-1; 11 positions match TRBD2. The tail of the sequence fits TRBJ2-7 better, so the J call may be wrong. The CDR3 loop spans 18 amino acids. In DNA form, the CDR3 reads TGTGCCAGCAGGAACATAGCGGGAGGGCCACGCTCCTACAATGAGCAGTACTTC. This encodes CASRNIAGGPRSYNEQYF.

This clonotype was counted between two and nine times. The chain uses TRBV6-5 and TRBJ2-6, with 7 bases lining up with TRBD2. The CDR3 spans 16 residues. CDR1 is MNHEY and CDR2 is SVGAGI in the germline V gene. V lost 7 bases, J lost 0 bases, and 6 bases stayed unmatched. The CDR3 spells CASKRGLNSGANVLTF. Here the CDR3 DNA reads TGTGCCAGCAAGCGGGGACTCAACTCTGGGGCCAACGTCCTGACTTTC.

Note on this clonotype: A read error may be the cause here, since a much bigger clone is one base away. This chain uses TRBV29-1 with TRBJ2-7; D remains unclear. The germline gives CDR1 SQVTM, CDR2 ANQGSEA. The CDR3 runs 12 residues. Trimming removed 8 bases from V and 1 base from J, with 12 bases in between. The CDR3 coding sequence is TGCAGCATTTGGATACTATCCTACGAGCAGTACTTC. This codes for CSIWILSYEQYF.

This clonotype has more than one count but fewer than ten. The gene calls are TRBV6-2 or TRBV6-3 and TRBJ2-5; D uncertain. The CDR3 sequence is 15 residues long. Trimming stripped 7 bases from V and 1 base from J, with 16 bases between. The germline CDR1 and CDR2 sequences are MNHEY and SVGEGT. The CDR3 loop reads CASTPRIGSQETQYF. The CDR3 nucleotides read TGTGCCAGCACCCCTAGGATCGGATCCCAAGAGACCCAGTACTTC.

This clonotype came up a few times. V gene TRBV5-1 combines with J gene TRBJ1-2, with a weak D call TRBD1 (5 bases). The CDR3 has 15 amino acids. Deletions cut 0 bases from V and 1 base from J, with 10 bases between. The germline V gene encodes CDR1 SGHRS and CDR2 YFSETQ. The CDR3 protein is CASSLAAGLNYGYTF. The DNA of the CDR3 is TGCGCCAGCAGCTTGGCGGCAGGGCTTAACTATGGCTACACCTTC. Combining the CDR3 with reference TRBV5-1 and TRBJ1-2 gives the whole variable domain KAGVTQTPRYLIKTRGQQVTLSCSPISGHRSVSWYQQTPGQGLQFLFEYFSETQRNKGNFPGRFSGRQFSNSRSEMNVSTLELGDSALYLCASSLAAGLNYGYTFGSGTRLTVV.

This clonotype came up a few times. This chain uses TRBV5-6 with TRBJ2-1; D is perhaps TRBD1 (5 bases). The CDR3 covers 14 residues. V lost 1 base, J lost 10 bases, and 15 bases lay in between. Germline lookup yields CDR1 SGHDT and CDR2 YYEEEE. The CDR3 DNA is TGTGCCAGCAGCTTGCGAAGGGGATATTCGGAGCAGTTCTTC. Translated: CASSLRRGYSEQFF.

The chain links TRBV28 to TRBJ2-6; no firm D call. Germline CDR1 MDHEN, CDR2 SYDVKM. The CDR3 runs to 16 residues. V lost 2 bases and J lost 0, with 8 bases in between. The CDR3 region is CASSLRGSSGANVLTF. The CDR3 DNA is TGTGCCAGCAGTTTACGAGGTTCCTCTGGGGCCAACGTCCTGACTTTC.

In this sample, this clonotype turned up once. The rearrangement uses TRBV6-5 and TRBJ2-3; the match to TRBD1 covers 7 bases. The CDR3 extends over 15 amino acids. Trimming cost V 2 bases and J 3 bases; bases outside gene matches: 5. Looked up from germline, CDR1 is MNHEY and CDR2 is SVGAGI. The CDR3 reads CASSYRGGETDTQYF. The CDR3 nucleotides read TGTGCCAGCAGTTACAGAGGGGGCGAGACAGATACGCAGTATTTT.

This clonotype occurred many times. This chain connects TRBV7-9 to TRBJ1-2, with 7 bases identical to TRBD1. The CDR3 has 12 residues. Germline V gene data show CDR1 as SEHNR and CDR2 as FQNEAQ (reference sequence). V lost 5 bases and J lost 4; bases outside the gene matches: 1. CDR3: CASSRDSYGYTF. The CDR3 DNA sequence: TGTGCCAGCAGCCGGGACAGCTATGGCTACACCTTC.